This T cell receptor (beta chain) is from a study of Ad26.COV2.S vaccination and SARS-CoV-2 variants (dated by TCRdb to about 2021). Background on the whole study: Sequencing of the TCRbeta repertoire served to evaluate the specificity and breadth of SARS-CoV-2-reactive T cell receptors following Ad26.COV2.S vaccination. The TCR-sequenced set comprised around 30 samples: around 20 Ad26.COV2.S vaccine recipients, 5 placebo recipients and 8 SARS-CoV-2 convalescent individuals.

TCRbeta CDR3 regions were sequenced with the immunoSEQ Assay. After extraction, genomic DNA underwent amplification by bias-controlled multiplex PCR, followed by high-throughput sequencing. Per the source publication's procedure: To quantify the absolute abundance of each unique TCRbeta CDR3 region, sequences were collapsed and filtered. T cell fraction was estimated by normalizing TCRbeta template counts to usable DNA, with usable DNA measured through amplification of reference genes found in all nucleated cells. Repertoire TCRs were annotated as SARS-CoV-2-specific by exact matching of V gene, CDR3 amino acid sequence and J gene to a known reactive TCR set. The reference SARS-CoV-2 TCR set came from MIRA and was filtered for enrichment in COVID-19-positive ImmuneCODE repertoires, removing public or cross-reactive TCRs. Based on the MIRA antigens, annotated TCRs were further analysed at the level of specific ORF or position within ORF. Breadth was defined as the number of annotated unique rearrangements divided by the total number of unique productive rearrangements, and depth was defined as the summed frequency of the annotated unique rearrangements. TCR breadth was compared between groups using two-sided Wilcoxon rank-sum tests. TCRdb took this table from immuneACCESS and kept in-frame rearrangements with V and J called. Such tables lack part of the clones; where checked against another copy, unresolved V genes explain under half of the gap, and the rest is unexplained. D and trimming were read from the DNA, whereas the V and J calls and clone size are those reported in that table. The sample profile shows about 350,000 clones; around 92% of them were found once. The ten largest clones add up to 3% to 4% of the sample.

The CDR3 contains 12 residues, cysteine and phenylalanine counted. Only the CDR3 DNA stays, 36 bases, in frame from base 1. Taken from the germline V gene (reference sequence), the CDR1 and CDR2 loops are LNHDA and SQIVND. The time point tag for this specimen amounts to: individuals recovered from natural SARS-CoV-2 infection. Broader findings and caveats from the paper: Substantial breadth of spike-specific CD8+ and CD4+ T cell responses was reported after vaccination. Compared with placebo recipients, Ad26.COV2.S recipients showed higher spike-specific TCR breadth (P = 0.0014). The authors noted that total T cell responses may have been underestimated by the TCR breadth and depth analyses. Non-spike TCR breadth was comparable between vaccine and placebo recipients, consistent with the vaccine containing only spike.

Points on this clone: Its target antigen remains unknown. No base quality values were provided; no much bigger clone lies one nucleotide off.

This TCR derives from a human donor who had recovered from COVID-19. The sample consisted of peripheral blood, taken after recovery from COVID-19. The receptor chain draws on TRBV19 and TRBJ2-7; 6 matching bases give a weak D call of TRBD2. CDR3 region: CARGGGSYEQYF. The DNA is TGTGCGAGGGGAGGCGGTTCCTACGAGCAGTACTTC.